The rows below give T cell receptor beta chains drawn from one sample of a study of beta chain features in type 1 diabetes. The method was immunoSEQ multiplex PCR; TCRdb's version includes in-frame clones alone and lacks a portion of them. The sample records approximately 140,000 clones, 40% to 60% being singletons. The source material was Tregs from blood. The receptors were sampled from a man younger than 35 in good health. Both conserved end residues are part of each CDR3. D genes are given only for firm matches. Not every row has a clone size; where given, it reads once, few, many or a size class.

cdr3_nt cdr3_aa v_call clone_size j_call d_call cdr3_length
TGTGCCAGCAGTTGGGTTAGCGGCGATGAGCAGTTCTTC CASSWVSGDEQFF TRBV28 . TRBJ2-1 . 13
TGTGCCAGCAGCATCGACCCGGGACAGGGGGCAGGTTACGAGCAGTACTTC CASSIDPGQGAGYEQYF TRBV9 . TRBJ2-7 TRBD1 17
TGTGCCACCCGGACTAGCGGGAGGGCCGTGGAGACCCAGTACTTC CATRTSGRAVETQYF TRBV10-3 few TRBJ2-5 TRBD2 15
TGTGCCAGCAGTTCGGCGGGAGGGCCCTACAATGAGCAGTTCTTC CASSSAGGPYNEQFF TRBV27 . TRBJ2-1 TRBD2 15
TGTGCCAGCAGCTTAGGCTGGACAGGGTACAATGAGCAGTTCTTC CASSLGWTGYNEQFF TRBV7-2 . TRBJ2-1 TRBD1 15
TGTGCCAGCAGTTACCGTCTAGCGGGGTACACAGATACGCAGTATTTT CASSYRLAGYTDTQYF TRBV6-6 . TRBJ2-3 TRBD2 16
TGTGCCAGCAGTTACACCAGGGGCGAGCAGTACTTC CASSYTRGEQYF TRBV6-6 few TRBJ2-7 . 12
TGCGCCAGCAGCTTGGCCGGGTCCTACGAGCAGTACTTC CASSLAGSYEQYF TRBV5-1 . TRBJ2-7 . 13
TGTGCCAGCAGCCCCCTTCCGGGACAGGGGGCTAACACCATATATTTT CASSPLPGQGANTIYF TRBV7-9 . TRBJ1-3 TRBD1 16
TGTGCCAGCAGCTTACTCCTAGCGGGAGGAGATACGCAGTATTTT CASSLLLAGGDTQYF TRBV7-2 . TRBJ2-3 TRBD2 15
TGTGCCAGTAGTATAGGGCGGGGCGGACGGCAGTTCTTC CASSIGRGGRQFF TRBV19 . TRBJ2-1 . 13
TGTGCCAGCAGCTTAGAGGGACAGAGTGAGCAGTTCTTC CASSLEGQSEQFF TRBV7-9 . TRBJ2-1 TRBD1 13
TGTGCCAGCAGCCAACGGTCCTCTGGAAACACCATATATTTT CASSQRSSGNTIYF TRBV4-2 . TRBJ1-3 . 14
TGTGCCAGCACTCAGGGGGTTTACGGGGACTCCTACGAGCAGTACTTC CASTQGVYGDSYEQYF TRBV7-2 few TRBJ2-7 TRBD1 16
TGTGCCAGCAGCTTACCCGTGGAGACCCAGTACTTC CASSLPVETQYF TRBV7-9 . TRBJ2-5 . 12
TGTGCCAGCAGGAGTGAGACCCAGTACTTC CASRSETQYF TRBV28 . TRBJ2-5 . 10
TGTGCCTGTCACGCCGGGACAGGACGCTCTGGGGCCAACGTCCTGACTTTC CACHAGTGRSGANVLTF TRBV19 . TRBJ2-6 TRBD1 17
TGCGCCAGCAGCATAGGGACAGACCAAGAGACCCAGTACTTC CASSIGTDQETQYF TRBV5-1 few TRBJ2-5 TRBD1 14
TGCGCCAGCAGCCAAGATATAGGAGTCCACGACGAGCAGTACTTC CASSQDIGVHDEQYF TRBV4-3 . TRBJ2-7 . 15
TGTGCCATCAGGGCCCGTGACACAGATACGCAGTATTTT CAIRARDTDTQYF TRBV10-3 few TRBJ2-3 . 13
TGTGCCACCAGCGCCCGAGTGGGGGCCGGGGCCAACGTCCTGACTTTC CATSARVGAGANVLTF TRBV15 once TRBJ2-6 . 16
TGTGCCAGCAGCTTGGCCGCGGGGTATACCGGGGAGCTGTTTTTT CASSLAAGYTGELFF TRBV5-4 . TRBJ2-2 . 15
TGTGCCAGTAGGGTAACAGGGGGCAGCGGCTACACCTTC CASRVTGGSGYTF TRBV19 . TRBJ1-2 TRBD1 13
TGTGCCAGCAAGGAGCACATGAACACCGGGGAGCTGTTTTTT CASKEHMNTGELFF TRBV2 . TRBJ2-2 . 14
TGTGCCACCCCAGGGACAGGGCCGAACACTGAAGCTTTCTTT CATPGTGPNTEAFF TRBV28 few TRBJ1-1 TRBD1 14
TGTGCCAGCAGCGCCGTTCCCGGTCCCGTCCTGACTTTC CASSAVPGPVLTF TRBV9 . TRBJ2-6 . 13
TGTGCCAGCAGCGTAACACAGGGCGTCTATGGCTACACCTTC CASSVTQGVYGYTF TRBV4-2 . TRBJ1-2 . 14
TGTGCCAGCAGCTACCGGAGTGGGACTTTATCTTACGAGCAGTACTTC CASSYRSGTLSYEQYF TRBV7-2 few TRBJ2-7 . 16
TGTGCCAGCAGTTCCATAGGGACAGGGGGTTGGGGCTACACCTTC CASSSIGTGGWGYTF TRBV28 . TRBJ1-2 TRBD1 15
TGTGCTAGTGGCCCCGGAGGGTCGTCGAAGGGCACCGGGGAGCTGTTTTTT CASGPGGSSKGTGELFF TRBV12-5 few TRBJ2-2 . 17
TGTGCCAGCATCAGGCTTGTGGGGGCCAACGTCCTGACTTTC CASIRLVGANVLTF TRBV2 few TRBJ2-6 . 14
TGTGCCAGCAGCTTGGGGCGGGGGGTCAAGTATTTT CASSLGRGVKYF TRBV5-4 . TRBJ2-3 TRBD2 12
TGTGCCATCAGTGAGTCAGACAGCTACTATGGCTACACCTTC CAISESDSYYGYTF TRBV10-3 . TRBJ1-2 . 14
TGTGCCAGCAGTCCCCTGACAGTTTCAAAAAACATTCAGTACTTC CASSPLTVSKNIQYF TRBV28 . TRBJ2-4 . 15
TGTGCCAGCAGTTCCTCCATCAGGGGGAATGAGCAGTTCTTC CASSSSIRGNEQFF TRBV6-6 few TRBJ2-1 TRBD1 14
TGTGCCAGCAGCTCCGGACAGAACTATGGCTACACCTTC CASSSGQNYGYTF TRBV5-4 few TRBJ1-2 . 13
TGTGCCAGCAGCCGGGGACTAGCGGGCTCAAGCGGCACAGATACGCAGTATTTT CASSRGLAGSSGTDTQYF TRBV7-6 . TRBJ2-3 TRBD2 18
TGTGCCAGCAGCGGATATTTGGGGGCGACCCAGTACTTC CASSGYLGATQYF TRBV9 . TRBJ2-5 . 13
TGTGCCAGCAGCTCCCAGGGCGTCGAGCAGTACTTC CASSSQGVEQYF TRBV7-2 . TRBJ2-7 . 12
TGTGCCAGCAGCTTGGGGCAGGTGTCCGCAACTAATGAAAAACTGTTTTTT CASSLGQVSATNEKLFF TRBV5-4 . TRBJ1-4 . 17